One sample yielded the 11 T cell receptor beta chains listed below, sequenced in a study of T cells in localized non-small cell lung cancer. Measured with immunoSEQ multiplex PCR; TCRdb has only the in-frame clones, and not every one. The sample contains some 66,000 clones, 84% of which appear only once. The sample in question was peripheral blood, obtained before any cancer treatment. These receptor sequences come from a female donor older than 55 with stage I lung adenocarcinoma.

The chain is built from TRBV30 and TRBJ1-1; tentative D call: TRBD1 (6 bases). Trimming stripped 3 bases from V and 5 bases from J, with 16 bases between. Germline V CDR1 and CDR2: GTSNPN, SVGIG (reference sequence). The CDR3 spans 14 residues. CDR3 region: CAWSRGGWGTEAFF. The CDR3 DNA sequence: TGTGCCTGGAGCCGAGGGGGATGGGGGACTGAAGCTTTCTTT. The complete variable domain, with remaining parts taken from reference TRBV30 and TRBJ1-1, reads SQTIHQWPATLVQPVGSPLSLECTVEGTSNPNLYWYRQAAGRGLQLLFYSVGIGQISSEVPQNLSASRPQDRQFILSSKKLLLSDSGFYLCAWSRGGWGTEAFFGQGTRLTVV.

This chain uses TRBV6-5 with TRBJ1-2, with D unclear. With 6 bases removed from V and 4 bases from J, the gap between germline ends came to 18 bases. Germline CDR1 MNHEY, CDR2 SVGAGI. The CDR3 covers 15 residues. The CDR3, as DNA: TGTGCCAGCAGGACCCCGACCTCCGACCGCTATGGCTACACCTTC. Amino acids: CASRTPTSDRYGYTF.

J is TRBJ1-2 and V is TRBV6-5; weak D call: TRBD1 (5 bases). The CDR3 runs 11 residues. Looked up from germline, CDR1 is MNHEY and CDR2 is SVGAGI. Trimming removed 7 bases from V and 4 bases from J, with 7 bases in between. CDR3 bases: TGTGCCAGCACTAGGGGCTATGGCTACACCTTC. Its translation: CASTRGYGYTF.

V gene TRBV11-2 combines with J gene TRBJ1-1; D not resolved. Germline lookup yields CDR1 SGHAT and CDR2 FQNNGV. The CDR3 has 15 amino acids. V was cut by 2 bases and J by 4 bases, with 14 bases left in between. CDR3 region: CASSLRSRPSTEAFF. The CDR3 nucleotides read TGTGCCAGCAGCTTACGTAGCAGACCCTCCACTGAAGCTTTCTTT.

The chain uses TRBV29-1 and TRBJ1-2, with TRBD1 identical over 8 bases. The J segment lost 4 bases and the V segment lost 4 bases, leaving 5 bases of the junction unmatched. Germline V gene data show CDR1 as SQVTM and CDR2 as ANQGSEA. The CDR3 spans 13 residues. The CDR3 sequence is CSVAGGLGYGYTF. The CDR3, as DNA: TGCAGCGTTGCAGGGGGCTTAGGCTATGGCTACACCTTC.

The chain is built from TRBV15 and TRBJ1-1, with D maybe TRBD1 (5 bases). Germline CDR1 reads LNHNV; CDR2 reads YYDKDF (reference sequence). Trimming cost V 3 bases and J 10 bases, with 15 bases left between them. The CDR3 totals 13 residues. The CDR3 DNA sequence: TGTGCCACCAGCAGGGGGCCCCCAGGGCGAGCTTTCTTT. Translation: CATSRGPPGRAFF.

The DNA of the CDR3 is TGTGCCAGCTCACCAGGGATGGCTGGCTCCTACGAGCAGTACTTC. Amino acid sequence: CASSPGMAGSYEQYF. V is TRBV18 and J is TRBJ2-7; D gene uncertain. Germline CDR1 and CDR2: KGHSH and LQKENI. The CDR3 has 15 residues. The ends were cut back, 2 bases at V and 0 bases at J, with 11 bases in the middle.

This chain uses TRBV10-3 with TRBJ1-1; D is ambiguous. The CDR3 spans 13 residues. Germline V gene lookup returns CDR1 ENHRY and CDR2 SYGVKD. V lost 0 bases and J lost 2, with 4 bases in between. CDR3 sequence: CAISESRNTEAFF. The CDR3 DNA is TGTGCCATCAGTGAGTCACGAAACACTGAAGCTTTCTTT.

The chain couples TRBV7-8 to TRBJ1-2; D is uncertain. The CDR3 is 13 amino acids. Looked up from germline, CDR1 is SGHVS and CDR2 is FQNEAQ. Trimming took off 1 base at V and 7 bases at J, with 10 bases between the two ends. CDR3 sequence (DNA): TGTGCCAGCAGCTTAGGGCAGGTCGGTGGCTACACCTTC. Translating it yields CASSLGQVGGYTF.

The chain carries TRBV6-5 and TRBJ2-7; TRBD1 agrees at 9 bases. This CDR3 is 16 amino acids long. Germline CDR1 reads MNHEY; CDR2 reads SVGAGI. V shed 2 bases, J shed 5 bases, and the junction held 10 bases outside the gene matches. CDR3 loop: CASSYTGTGPHHEQYF. CDR3 bases: TGTGCCAGCAGTTACACGGGGACAGGGCCCCACCACGAGCAGTACTTC.

The chain combines TRBV9 with TRBJ2-2; D unresolved. Trimming left V 1 base short and J 6 bases short, with 4 bases between. The CDR3 is made up of 12 amino acids. Per germline, CDR1 SGDLS and CDR2 YYNGEE. CDR3 in amino acids: CASSVPPGELFF. The CDR3 DNA sequence: TGTGCCAGCAGCGTACCTCCCGGGGAGCTGTTTTTT.